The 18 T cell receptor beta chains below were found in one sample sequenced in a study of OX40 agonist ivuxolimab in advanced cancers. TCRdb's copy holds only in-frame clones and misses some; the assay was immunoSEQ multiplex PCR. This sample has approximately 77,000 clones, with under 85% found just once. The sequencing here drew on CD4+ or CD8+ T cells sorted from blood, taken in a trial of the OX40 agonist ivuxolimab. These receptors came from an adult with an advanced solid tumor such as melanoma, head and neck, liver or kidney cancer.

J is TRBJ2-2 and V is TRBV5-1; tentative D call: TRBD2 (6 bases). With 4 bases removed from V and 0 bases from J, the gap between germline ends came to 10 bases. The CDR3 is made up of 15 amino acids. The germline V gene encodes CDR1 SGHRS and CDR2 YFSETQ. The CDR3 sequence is CASSPGLPNTGELFF. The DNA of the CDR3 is TGCGCCAGCAGCCCGGGACTTCCGAACACCGGGGAGCTGTTTTTT.

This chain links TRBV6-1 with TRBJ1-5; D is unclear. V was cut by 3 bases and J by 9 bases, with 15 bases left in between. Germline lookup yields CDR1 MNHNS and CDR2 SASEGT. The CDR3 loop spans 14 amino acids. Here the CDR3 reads CASSEDGARGPQHF. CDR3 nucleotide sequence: TGTGCCAGCAGTGAGGACGGAGCGCGTGGGCCCCAGCATTTT.

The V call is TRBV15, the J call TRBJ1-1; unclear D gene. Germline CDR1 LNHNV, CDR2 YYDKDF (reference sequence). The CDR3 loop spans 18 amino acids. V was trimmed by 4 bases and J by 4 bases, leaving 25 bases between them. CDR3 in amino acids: CATSNPDGRLGRGTEAFF. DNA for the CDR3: TGTGCCACCAGCAACCCGGACGGGAGGTTGGGCCGGGGCACTGAAGCTTTCTTT.

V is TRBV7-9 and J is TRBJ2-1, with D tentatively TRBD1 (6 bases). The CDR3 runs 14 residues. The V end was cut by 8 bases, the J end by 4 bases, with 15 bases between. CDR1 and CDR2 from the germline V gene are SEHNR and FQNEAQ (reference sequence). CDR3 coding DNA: TGTGCCAGCCGATTCTCGGACAGATACAATGAGCAGTTCTTC. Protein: CASRFSDRYNEQFF.

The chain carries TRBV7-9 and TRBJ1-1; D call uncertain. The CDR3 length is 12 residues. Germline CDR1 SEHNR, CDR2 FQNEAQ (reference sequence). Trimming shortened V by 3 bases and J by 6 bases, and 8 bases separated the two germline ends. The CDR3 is CASSLGGSEAFF. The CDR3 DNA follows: TGTGCCAGCAGCTTGGGAGGGTCTGAAGCTTTCTTT.

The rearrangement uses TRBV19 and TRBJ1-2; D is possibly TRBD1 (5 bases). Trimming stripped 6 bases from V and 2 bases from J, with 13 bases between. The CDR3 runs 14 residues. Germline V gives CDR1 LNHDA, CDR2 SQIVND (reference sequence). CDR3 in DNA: TGTGCCAGTAGGGGACGGAGCCTGAACTATGGCTACACCTTC. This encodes CASRGRSLNYGYTF.

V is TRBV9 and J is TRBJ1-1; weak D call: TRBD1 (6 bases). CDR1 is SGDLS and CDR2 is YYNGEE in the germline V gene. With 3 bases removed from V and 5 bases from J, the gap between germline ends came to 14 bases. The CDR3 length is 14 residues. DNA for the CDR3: TGTGCCAGCAGCGCGTCAGGGGTACGGACTGAAGCTTTCTTT. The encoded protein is CASSASGVRTEAFF.

CDR3 sequence (DNA): TGTGCCAGCAGCTCCTTTGGGGCCCTAACCTACGAGCAGTACTTC. Protein product: CASSSFGALTYEQYF. The rearrangement uses TRBV5-6 and TRBJ2-7; the D gene is possibly TRBD1 (5 bases). Looked up from germline, CDR1 is SGHDT and CDR2 is YYEEEE. V was trimmed by 3 bases and J by 2 bases, leaving 15 bases between them. The CDR3 sequence is 15 residues long.

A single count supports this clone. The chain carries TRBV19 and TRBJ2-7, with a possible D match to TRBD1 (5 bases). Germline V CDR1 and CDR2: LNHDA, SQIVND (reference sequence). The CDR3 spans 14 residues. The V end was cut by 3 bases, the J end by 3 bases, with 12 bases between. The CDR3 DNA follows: TGTGCCAGTAGTATCTCGACAGCCCTCTACGAGCAGTACTTC. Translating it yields CASSISTALYEQYF.

CDR3 amino acids: CASRASSTTEAFF. The CDR3 DNA follows: TGTGCCAGCCGGGCATCCTCAACCACTGAAGCTTTCTTT. This chain connects TRBV7-3 to TRBJ1-1; D remains unclear. Germline V gene data show CDR1 as SGHTA and CDR2 as FQGTGA. V shed 8 bases and J shed 4 bases, with 14 bases lying between them. CDR3 size: 13 residues.

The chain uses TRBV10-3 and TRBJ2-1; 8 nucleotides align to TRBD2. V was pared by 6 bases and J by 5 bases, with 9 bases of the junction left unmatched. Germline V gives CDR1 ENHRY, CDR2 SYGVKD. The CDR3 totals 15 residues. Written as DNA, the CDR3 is TGTGCCATCAGAGAGAATAGCGGGGCGAACAATGAGCAGTTCTTC. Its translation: CAIRENSGANNEQFF.

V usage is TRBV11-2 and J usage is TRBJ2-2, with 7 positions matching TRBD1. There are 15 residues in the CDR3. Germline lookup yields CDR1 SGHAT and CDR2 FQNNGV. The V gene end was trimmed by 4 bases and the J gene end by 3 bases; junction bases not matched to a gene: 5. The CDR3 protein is CASSSPTGYTGELFF. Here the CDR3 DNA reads TGTGCCAGCAGCTCCCCGACAGGGTACACCGGGGAGCTGTTTTTT.

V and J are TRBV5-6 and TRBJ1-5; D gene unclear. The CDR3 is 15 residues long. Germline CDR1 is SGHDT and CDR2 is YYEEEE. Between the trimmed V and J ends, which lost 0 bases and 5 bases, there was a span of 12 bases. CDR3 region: CASSLAAETYQPQHF. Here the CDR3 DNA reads TGTGCCAGCAGCTTGGCCGCCGAAACTTATCAGCCCCAGCATTTT.

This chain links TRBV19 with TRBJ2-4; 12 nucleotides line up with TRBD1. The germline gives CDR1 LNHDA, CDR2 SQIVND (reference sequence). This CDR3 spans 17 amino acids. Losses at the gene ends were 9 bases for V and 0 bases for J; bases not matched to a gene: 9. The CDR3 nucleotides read TGTGCCAGCTCCGGGACAGGGGGCGGCCTAGCCAAAAACATTCAGTACTTC. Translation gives CASSGTGGGLAKNIQYF.

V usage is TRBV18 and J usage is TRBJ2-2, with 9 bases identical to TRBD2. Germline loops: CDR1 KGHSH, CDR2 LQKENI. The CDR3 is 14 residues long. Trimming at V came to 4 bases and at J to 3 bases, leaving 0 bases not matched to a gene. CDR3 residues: CASSRGRDTGELFF. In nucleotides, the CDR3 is TGTGCCAGCTCACGCGGGAGGGACACCGGGGAGCTGTTTTTT.

DNA for the CDR3: TGTGCCAGCAGATCTGAGTCGGGCACCATATATTTT. Protein: CASRSESGTIYF. The chain links TRBV6-5 to TRBJ1-3; D call uncertain. The V gene's germline CDR1 is MNHEY and CDR2 SVGAGI. The CDR3 extends over 12 amino acids. Between the trimmed V and J ends, which lost 6 bases and 9 bases, there was a span of 12 bases.

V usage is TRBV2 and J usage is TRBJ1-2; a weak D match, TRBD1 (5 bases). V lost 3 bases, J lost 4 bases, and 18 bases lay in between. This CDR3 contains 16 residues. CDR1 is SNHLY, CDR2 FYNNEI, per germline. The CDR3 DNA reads TGTGCCAGCAGTGATGTGGGGCCGACTGGAGGCTATGGCTACACCTTC. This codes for CASSDVGPTGGYGYTF. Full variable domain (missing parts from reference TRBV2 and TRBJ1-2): EPEVTQTPSHQVTQMGQEVILRCVPISNHLYFYWYRQILGQKVEFLVSFYNNEISEKSEIFDDQFSVERPDGSNFTLKIRSTKLEDSAMYFCASSDVGPTGGYGYTFGSGTRLTVV.

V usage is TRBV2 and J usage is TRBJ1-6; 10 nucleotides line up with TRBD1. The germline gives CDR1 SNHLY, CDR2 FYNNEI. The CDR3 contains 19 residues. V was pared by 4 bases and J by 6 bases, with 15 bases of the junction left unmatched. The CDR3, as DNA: TGTGCCAGCAGTGTAGAGACAGGGGGCGCGACCCCCTTTAATTCACCCCTCCACTTT. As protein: CASSVETGGATPFNSPLHF. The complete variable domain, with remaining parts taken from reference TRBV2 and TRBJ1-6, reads EPEVTQTPSHQVTQMGQEVILRCVPISNHLYFYWYRQILGQKVEFLVSFYNNEISEKSEIFDDQFSVERPDGSNFTLKIRSTKLEDSAMYFCASSVETGGATPFNSPLHFGNGTRLTVT.